The text below deals with one T cell receptor beta chain. What it binds is not known. One end of the junction varies from germline; a read error may be responsible. The data stem from a study of metastatic and nonmetastatic thyroid tumors. Background on the study: Repertoires from blood and tumor or nodule tissue of malignant and benign thyroid patients were compared. Study observations and caveats: For both blood and tumor, malignant thyroid tumors reportedly showed significantly higher TCR beta diversity than benign nodules did.

Until they underwent thyroid surgery, no patient had received any treatment. In the source study's methods: A classifier of distant metastasis in papillary thyroid cancer was built from CDR3 differences (across clinicopathological groups). MiXCR reprocessed the PCR reads for TCRdb. The V and J calls reflect TCRdb's pipeline rather than the authors' work. The sample holds some 27,000 clones; approximately 22% are singletons and the top ten take approximately 25%. The TCR comes from a male donor with papillary thyroid cancer or a benign thyroid nodule (not recorded which). Some clones in this sample may be carry-over from other donors' samples. Input material: blood.

The CDR3: CAWSVQAVSNDKLFF. The CDR3, as DNA: TGTGCCTGGAGTGTGCAGGCGGTTTCTAATGACAAACTGTTTTTT. V is TRBV30 and J is TRBJ1-4; no definite D call. The CDR3 runs to 15 residues. From germline, CDR1 is GTSNPN and CDR2 SVGIG (reference sequence). Filled out from reference TRBV30 and TRBJ1-4, the complete variable domain reads SQTIHQWPATLVQPVGSPLSLECTVEGTSNPNLYWYRQAAGRGLQLLFYSVGIGQISSEVPQNLSASRPQDRQFILSSKKLLLSDSGFYLCAWSVQAVSNDKLFFGSGTQLSVL.